Included here is one TCR beta chain sequence, with context. Its antigen remains unknown. TCRdb ran MiXCR on the reads and lists one entry per CDR3 protein. This repertoire shows about 60,000 distinct CDR3 sequences, 33% found once; its top ten account for nearly 70%. Germline V gene lookup returns CDR1 SQVTM and CDR2 ANQGSEA. This CDR3 is 11 amino acids long. V was trimmed by 5 bases and J by 0 bases, leaving 4 bases between them. This record belongs to a study of T cell repertoires in cytomegalovirus infection. Study-wide findings and caveats: HLA-C-restricted CMV-specific TCR beta clonotypes prevailed in the ex vivo response.

The receptor comes from a human donor in good health (CMV status not recorded). Some clones in this sample may be carry-over from other donors' samples. Sequenced material: PBMCs, sequenced either directly or after in vitro stimulation (not recorded which). V is TRBV29-1 and J is TRBJ1-1; no clear D gene. The CDR3 DNA reads TGCAGCGTTAGGTTGAACACTGAAGCTTTCTTT. As protein: CSVRLNTEAFF.